This T cell receptor (beta chain) was sequenced for a study of radiotherapy plus CTLA-4 blockade in lung cancer. Study-level results: With interferon-beta, early dynamics of blood T cell clones were reported to best predict response. There was expansion of tumor-derived TCR clones in blood after radiotherapy plus ipilimumab.

The germline V and J ends were trimmed by 4 bases and 5 bases, with 15 bases remaining between them. The CDR3 length is 14 residues. The germline gives CDR1 KGHSH, CDR2 LQKENI. Data came from immunoSEQ multiplex PCR; TCRdb stores just in-frame clones and leaves some out. The sample yields 27,000 or so clones, over 70% seen once. This clone appeared a few times. What it recognizes is unknown. The receptor was derived from a human donor with non-small cell lung cancer that progressed on radiotherapy plus ipilimumab. The genes are TRBV18 and TRBJ2-7; D is perhaps TRBD1 or TRBD2 (5 bases each). The material was peripheral blood, obtained from a patient treated with radiotherapy plus ipilimumab. CDR3 loop: CASSLTGQGHEQYF. The CDR3 coding sequence is TGTGCCAGCTCACTTACGGGCCAGGGACACGAGCAGTACTTC.